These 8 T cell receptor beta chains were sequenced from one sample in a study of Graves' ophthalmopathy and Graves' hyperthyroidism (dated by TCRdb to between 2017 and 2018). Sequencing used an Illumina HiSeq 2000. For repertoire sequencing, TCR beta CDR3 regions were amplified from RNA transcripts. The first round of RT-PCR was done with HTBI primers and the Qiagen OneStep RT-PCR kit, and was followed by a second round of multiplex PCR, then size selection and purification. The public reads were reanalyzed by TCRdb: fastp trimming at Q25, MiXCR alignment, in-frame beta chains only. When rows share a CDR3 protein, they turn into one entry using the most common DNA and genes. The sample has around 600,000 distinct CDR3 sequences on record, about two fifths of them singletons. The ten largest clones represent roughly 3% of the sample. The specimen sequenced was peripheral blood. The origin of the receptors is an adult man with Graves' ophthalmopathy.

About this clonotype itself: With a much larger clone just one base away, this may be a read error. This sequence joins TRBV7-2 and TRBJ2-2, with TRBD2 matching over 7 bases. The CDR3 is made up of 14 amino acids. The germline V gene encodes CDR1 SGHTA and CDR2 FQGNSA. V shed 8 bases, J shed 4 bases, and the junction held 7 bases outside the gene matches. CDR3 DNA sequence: TGTGCCAGCTGCGAGGGGAGGGGCACCGGGGAGCTGTTTTTT. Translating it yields CASCEGRGTGELFF.

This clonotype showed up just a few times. Here the CDR3 DNA reads TGTGCCACCCGGGGACGGAGCTCCTACGAGCAGTACTTC. Its protein is CATRGRSSYEQYF. The chain links TRBV19 to TRBJ2-7; D possibly matches TRBD1 or TRBD2 (5 bases each). Germline V gene sequence: CDR1 LNHDA, CDR2 SQIVND (reference sequence). The CDR3 length is 13 residues. The V and J ends lost 10 bases and 0 bases respectively, with 13 bases between them.

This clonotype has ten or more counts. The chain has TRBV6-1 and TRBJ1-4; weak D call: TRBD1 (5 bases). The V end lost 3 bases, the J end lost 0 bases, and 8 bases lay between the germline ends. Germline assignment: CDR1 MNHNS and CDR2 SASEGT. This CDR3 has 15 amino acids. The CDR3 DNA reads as TGTGCCAGCAGTGACCCAGGGACAACTAATGAAAAACTGTTTTTT. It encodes CASSDPGTTNEKLFF.

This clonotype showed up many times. The CDR3, as DNA: TGCAGTGCCCCCGGGACAGGGCAGGAGACCCAGTACTTC. Translation: CSAPGTGQETQYF. The rearrangement joins TRBV20-1 to TRBJ2-5, with 9 positions matching TRBD1. This CDR3 is 13 amino acids long. The germline V gene has CDR1 DFQATT and CDR2 SNEGSKA (reference sequence). Germline trimming cut 6 bases from V and 5 bases from J; bases unmatched to any gene: 7.

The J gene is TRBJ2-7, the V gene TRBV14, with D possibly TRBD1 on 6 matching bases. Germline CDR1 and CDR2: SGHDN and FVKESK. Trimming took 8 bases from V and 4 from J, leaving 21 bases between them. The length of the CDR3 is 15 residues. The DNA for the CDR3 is TGTGCCAGCTCACCTTTAGGGACATCTTTTTACGAGCAGTACTTC. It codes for CASSPLGTSFYEQYF.

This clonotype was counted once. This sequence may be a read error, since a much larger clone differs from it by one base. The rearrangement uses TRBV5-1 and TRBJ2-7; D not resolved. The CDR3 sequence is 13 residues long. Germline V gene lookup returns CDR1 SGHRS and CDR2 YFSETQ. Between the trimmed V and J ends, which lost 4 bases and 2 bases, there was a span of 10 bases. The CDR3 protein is CASSPRLTYEQYF. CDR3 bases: TGCGCCAGCAGCCCTCGCCTAACCTACGAGCAGTACTTC.

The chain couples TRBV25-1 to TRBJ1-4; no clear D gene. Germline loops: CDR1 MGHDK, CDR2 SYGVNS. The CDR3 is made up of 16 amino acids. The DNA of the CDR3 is TGTGCTAGACCGCACGGGCTAGAACTAACTAATGAAAAACTGTTTTTT. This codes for CARPHGLELTNEKLFF.

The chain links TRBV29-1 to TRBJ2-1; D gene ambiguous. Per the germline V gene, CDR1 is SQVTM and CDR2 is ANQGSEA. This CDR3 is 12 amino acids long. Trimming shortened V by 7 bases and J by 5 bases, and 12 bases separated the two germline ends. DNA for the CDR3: TGCAGCGGGACCCGCCTAAACAATGAGCAGTTCTTC. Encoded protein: CSGTRLNNEQFF.